This TCR beta chain is drawn from a study of cytomegalovirus exposure and HLA in healthy donors. Primers for the PCR totalled 60 Vbeta and 13 Jbeta. TCRdb's copy holds only in-frame clones and misses some; the assay was immunoSEQ multiplex PCR. This repertoire shows roughly 100,000 clones, 60% to 85% found once; its top ten account for 4.9%. Germline loops: CDR1 SNHLY, CDR2 FYNNEI. This CDR3 is 13 amino acids long. V gave up 7 bases and J gave up 10 bases; unmatched junction bases: 6. This sequence joins TRBV2 and TRBJ2-1; 11 positions agree with TRBD2. The specimen sequenced was PBMCs. The sequence derives from a woman in her thirties or forties in good health and CMV-seronegative. The chain's CDR3 is CASNLAGGGEQFF. The CDR3 nucleotides are TGTGCCAGCAATCTAGCGGGGGGAGGGGAGCAGTTCTTC.